Below, 17 T cell receptor beta chains from the same sample are listed, as sequenced in a study of blood T cell repertoires in COVID-19. Sequencing used immunoSEQ multiplex PCR; TCRdb keeps in-frame clones, though not all of them. There are almost 300,000 clones in the sample; roughly 89% occur only once, and 8.5% to 14% lies in the top ten. The sample taken for sequencing was peripheral blood. The receptor set was obtained from a woman in her twenties or thirties with COVID-19, enrolled during active disease.

Remarks on this clone: The sample contains more than one DNA sequence encoding this CDR3. This rearrangement joins TRBV15 to TRBJ2-3; 7 nucleotides line up with TRBD2. The CDR3 runs to 17 residues. Germline-derived CDR1 and CDR2 are LNHNV and YYDKDF (reference sequence). V shed 3 bases and J 0 bases; nucleotides not matched to a gene: 9. The CDR3 region has the DNA TGTGCCACCAGCAGGGTCTGGCAGCGGGGAAGCACAGATACGCAGTATTTT. It encodes CATSRVWQRGSTDTQYF.

This clone was picked up one time. The rearrangement joins TRBV30 to TRBJ2-3; TRBD2 aligns across 8 bases. The length of the CDR3 is 14 residues. The V gene's germline CDR1 is GTSNPN and CDR2 SVGIG (reference sequence). The V gene end was trimmed by 0 bases and the J gene end by 1 base; junction bases not matched to a gene: 0. This chain's CDR3 is CAWSVAGGTDTQYF. The CDR3 DNA reads TGTGCCTGGAGTGTAGCGGGGGGCACAGATACGCAGTATTTT. The full variable domain, its missing parts supplied by reference TRBV30 and TRBJ2-3, is SQTIHQWPATLVQPVGSPLSLECTVEGTSNPNLYWYRQAAGRGLQLLFYSVGIGQISSEVPQNLSASRPQDRQFILSSKKLLLSDSGFYLCAWSVAGGTDTQYFGPGTRLTVL.

This sequence joins TRBV4-1 and TRBJ2-7; 10 nucleotides line up with TRBD2. The germline CDR1 and CDR2 sequences are MGHRA and YSYEKL. Trimming cost V 1 base and J 2 bases; bases outside gene matches: 8. CDR3 size: 17 residues. The CDR3 sequence: CASSQVGGSGGPYEQYF. CDR3 DNA sequence: TGCGCCAGCAGCCAAGTAGGTGGTAGCGGGGGGCCCTACGAGCAGTACTTC.

The genes are TRBV7-8 and TRBJ1-4, with TRBD1 matching 8 bases. Germline V gene lookup returns CDR1 SGHVS and CDR2 FQNEAQ. This CDR3 spans 13 amino acids. J was trimmed by 10 bases and V by 5 bases; bases with no gene match: 6. The CDR3 here is CASSLRDRGKLFF. CDR3 sequence (DNA): TGTGCCAGCAGCCTACGAGACAGGGGAAAACTGTTTTTT.

The chain has TRBV6-2 or TRBV6-3 and TRBJ1-2; TRBD1 matches 11 bases. Germline loops: CDR1 MNHEY, CDR2 SVGEGT. V gave up 2 bases and J gave up 7 bases; unmatched junction bases: 18. The CDR3 spans 19 residues. The CDR3 here is CASSYSFSGKGQGAGGYTF. Here the CDR3 DNA reads TGTGCCAGCAGTTACAGTTTTTCGGGAAAAGGACAGGGGGCAGGTGGCTACACCTTC.

The chain couples TRBV6-2 or TRBV6-3 to TRBJ1-5, with D unclear. CDR3 length: 15 amino acids. Germline V gives CDR1 MNHEY, CDR2 SVGEGT. The ends were cut back, 4 bases at V and 1 base at J, with 11 bases in the middle. In DNA form, the CDR3 reads TGTGCCAGCAGTTCAATGAGTATAAGCAATCAGCCCCAGCATTTT. It encodes CASSSMSISNQPQHF.

J is TRBJ2-7 and V is TRBV24-1; D unresolved. Trimming shortened V by 3 bases and J by 0 bases, and 5 bases separated the two germline ends. This CDR3 contains 13 residues. In germline, CDR1 is KGHDR, CDR2 SFDVKD. CDR3 residues: CATSDVNSYEQYF. CDR3 DNA sequence: TGTGCCACCAGTGATGTAAACTCCTACGAGCAGTACTTC.

CDR3 bases: TGTGCCAGCAGTTCCAAGAGCAACTATGGCTACACCTTC. Protein sequence: CASSSKSNYGYTF. V usage is TRBV28 and J usage is TRBJ1-2, with D hard to call. The germline gives CDR1 MDHEN, CDR2 SYDVKM. V shed 4 bases and J shed 2 bases, with 8 bases lying between them. The length of the CDR3 is 13 residues.

The CDR3 coding sequence is TGTGCCAGCAGCCATAACAGGGGGCTTTCTAATGAAAAACTGTTTTTT. This translates into CASSHNRGLSNEKLFF. The chain links TRBV3-1 (or the pseudogene TRBV3-2) to TRBJ1-4; 9 bases agree with TRBD1. CDR1 is LGHDT, CDR2 YNNKEL, per germline (reference sequence). There are 16 residues in the CDR3. V gave up 3 bases and J gave up 3 bases; unmatched junction bases: 5.

Here the CDR3 DNA reads TGTGCCAGCAGCCTAGCGGGGGGCGGATACACCGGGGAGCTGTTTTTT. Protein: CASSLAGGGYTGELFF. J is TRBJ2-2 and V is TRBV27, with TRBD2 matching 11 bases. J was trimmed by 3 bases and V by 6 bases; bases with no gene match: 6. The CDR3 is 16 residues long. Germline values: CDR1 MNHEY, CDR2 SMNVEV (reference sequence).

The rearrangement joins TRBV13 to TRBJ2-5; D is unresolved. Germline CDR1 and CDR2: PRHDT and FYEKMQ (reference sequence). This CDR3 region has 13 residues. Trimming pared 4 bases from V and 7 bases from J, leaving 13 bases between. In nucleotides, the CDR3 is TGTGCCAGCAGCTCCCCAACATCTCGGACCCAGTACTTC. As protein: CASSSPTSRTQYF. The complete variable domain, with remaining parts taken from reference TRBV13 and TRBJ2-5, reads AAGVIQSPRHLIKEKRETATLKCYPIPRHDTVYWYQQGPGQDPQFLISFYEKMQSDKGSIPDRFSAQQFSDYHSELNMSSLELGDSALYFCASSSPTSRTQYFGPGTRLLVL.

The J gene is TRBJ2-7, the V gene TRBV4-1; 11 bases line up with TRBD2. This CDR3 contains 14 residues. Germline values: CDR1 MGHRA, CDR2 YSYEKL. J lost 4 bases, V lost 5 bases, and 4 bases had no gene match. The CDR3 DNA sequence: TGCGCCAGCAGCTATAGCGGGGGGGCGTACGAGCAGTACTTC. Translation: CASSYSGGAYEQYF.

This clone was seen more than once but under ten times. J is TRBJ1-5 and V is TRBV6-1; a possible D gene is TRBD1 (5 bases). V gave up 1 base and J gave up 7 bases, with 11 bases separating them. CDR3 length: 14 amino acids. Germline CDR1 MNHNS, CDR2 SASEGT. CDR3 protein: CASSEGRGGQPQHF. Here the CDR3 DNA reads TGTGCCAGCAGTGAAGGGCGGGGGGGGCAGCCCCAGCATTTT.

This chain links TRBV4-1 with TRBJ2-2, with 8 bases identical to TRBD2. Germline CDR1 and CDR2: MGHRA and YSYEKL. The trim removed 1 base at V and 0 bases at J, leaving 1 base unmatched. The CDR3 covers 16 residues. CDR3 in amino acids: CASSQVSGANTGELFF. The CDR3 nucleotides read TGCGCCAGCAGCCAAGTTAGCGGGGCGAACACCGGGGAGCTGTTTTTT.

V is TRBV19 and J is TRBJ2-7; D is undetermined. Germline CDR1 LNHDA, CDR2 SQIVND (reference sequence). V dropped 3 bases and J dropped 6 bases, with 9 bases sitting between them. The CDR3 consists of 12 residues. As DNA, the CDR3 is TGTGCCAGTAGTATTGGTATCGGCGAGCAGTACTTC. It encodes CASSIGIGEQYF.

The chain carries TRBV15 and TRBJ1-2; 7 bases line up with TRBD1. From germline, CDR1 is LNHNV and CDR2 YYDKDF (reference sequence). V was pared by 5 bases and J by 1 base, with 7 bases of the junction left unmatched. This CDR3 has 15 residues. CDR3 coding DNA: TGTGCCACCAGCCCCCAGGGGGGTGATAACTATGGCTACACCTTC. It is translated as CATSPQGGDNYGYTF.

This rearrangement joins TRBV4-1 to TRBJ1-2; the match to TRBD1 covers 10 bases. The CDR3 has 12 amino acids. J lost 8 bases, V lost 5 bases, and 2 bases had no gene match. The germline gives CDR1 MGHRA, CDR2 YSYEKL. The CDR3 reads CASSDRGHGYTF. The CDR3 coding sequence is TGCGCCAGCAGCGACAGGGGGCACGGCTACACCTTC.